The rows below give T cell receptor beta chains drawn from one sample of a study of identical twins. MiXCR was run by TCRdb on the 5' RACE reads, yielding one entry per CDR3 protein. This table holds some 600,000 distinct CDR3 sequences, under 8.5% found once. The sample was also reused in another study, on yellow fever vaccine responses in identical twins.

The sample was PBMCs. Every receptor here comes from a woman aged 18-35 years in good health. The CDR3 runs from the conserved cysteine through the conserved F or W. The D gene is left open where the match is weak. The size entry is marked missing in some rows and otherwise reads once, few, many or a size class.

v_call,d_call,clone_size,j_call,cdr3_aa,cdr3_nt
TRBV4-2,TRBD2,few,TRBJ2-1,CASSQGSVAGDQTYNEQFF,TGTGCCAGCAGCCAAGGGTCGGTAGCGGGAGACCAGACCTACAATGAGCAGTTCTTC
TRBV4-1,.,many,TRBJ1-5,CASSQQLGSQPQHF,TGCGCCAGCAGCCAACAACTGGGAAGCCAGCCCCAGCATTTT
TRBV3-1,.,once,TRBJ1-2,CASSLGQRGAEGYTF,TGTGCCAGCAGCCTAGGCCAGCGGGGGGCGGAAGGCTACACCTTC
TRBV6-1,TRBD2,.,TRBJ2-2,CASSPDGGTGELFF,TGTGCCAGCAGTCCGGACGGGGGGACCGGGGAGCTGTTTTTT
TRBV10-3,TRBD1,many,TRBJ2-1,CAIRPGWQGDYNEQFF,TGTGCCATCAGGCCGGGATGGCAGGGGGATTACAATGAGCAGTTCTTC
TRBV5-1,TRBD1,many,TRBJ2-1,CASSEPDRGTLNEQFF,TGCGCCAGCAGCGAACCGGACAGGGGGACCCTCAATGAGCAGTTCTTC
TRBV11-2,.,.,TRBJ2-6,CASSLDSRRDRGANVLTF,TGTGCCAGCAGCTTAGATTCACGGAGGGACCGTGGGGCCAACGTCCTGACTTTC
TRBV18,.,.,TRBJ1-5,CASSLMGAPNQPQHF,TGTGCCAGCTCACTTATGGGGGCCCCGAATCAGCCCCAGCATTTT
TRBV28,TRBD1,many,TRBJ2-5,CASTPTGAYQETQYF,TGTGCCAGCACCCCGACAGGGGCGTACCAAGAGACCCAGTACTTC
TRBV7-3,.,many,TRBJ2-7,CASSSLGGGAYEQYF,TGTGCCAGCAGCTCCCTAGGGGGGGGAGCCTACGAGCAGTACTTC
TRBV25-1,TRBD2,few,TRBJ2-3,CASSPREGLADTQYF,TGTGCCAGCAGTCCCCGGGAGGGCCTCGCAGATACGCAGTATTTT